This is a list of T cell receptor beta chains from one sample in a study of technical replicates of blood from several donors. This table comes from immunoSEQ multiplex PCR, and its TCRdb copy is limited to in-frame clones, with some not included. The repertoire includes approximately 89,000 clones, just under 95% of them detected once, and around 0.37% sits in the top ten. Sequencing used T cells isolated from PBMCs. Receptor source: a human donor in good health. The CDR3 runs from the conserved cysteine through the conserved F or W. Each record gives: V gene, CDR3 length, clone size, J gene, D gene, CDR3 protein, CDR3 DNA. The D gene is left open where the match is weak. Only part of the rows carry a size: once, few, many, or a class if the clone is expanded.

TRBV6-1	17	.	TRBJ2-5	TRBD2	CASSEAGTSGRWETQYF	TGTGCCAGCAGTGAAGCCGGGACTAGCGGGAGGTGGGAGACCCAGTACTTC
TRBV4-2	16	.	TRBJ2-1	.	CASSQGRGSSYNEQFF	TGTGCCAGCAGCCAAGGGAGAGGAAGCTCCTACAATGAGCAGTTCTTC
TRBV7-3	14	.	TRBJ2-3	.	CASSLLGGTDTQYF	TGTGCCAGCAGCTTACTCGGAGGGACAGATACGCAGTATTTT
TRBV30	15	.	TRBJ2-3	.	CAWSVASGVGDTQYF	TGTGCCTGGAGTGTAGCGAGCGGAGTGGGGGATACGCAGTATTTT
TRBV12-5	14	.	TRBJ1-1	TRBD1	CASGSMNRGRAAFF	TGTGCTAGTGGTTCGATGAACAGGGGGCGGGCGGCTTTCTTT
TRBV28	14	once	TRBJ2-1	TRBD1	CATATRDRSNEQFF	TGTGCCACTGCAACAAGGGACAGATCGAATGAGCAGTTCTTC
TRBV10-1	14	.	TRBJ1-2	TRBD1	CASSPGQGAYGYTF	TGCGCCAGCAGTCCGGGACAGGGTGCTTATGGCTACACCTTC
TRBV2	14	.	TRBJ2-3	.	CASTYSGSTDTQYF	TGTGCCAGCACGTATAGCGGAAGCACAGATACGCAGTATTTT
TRBV7-6	15	.	TRBJ2-1	TRBD2	CASSIAGDPYNEQFF	TGTGCCAGCAGCATAGCGGGAGACCCCTACAATGAGCAGTTCTTC
TRBV27	17	.	TRBJ1-2	.	CASSLAPDSSTNYGYTF	TGTGCCAGCAGTTTGGCGCCAGACAGCTCGACTAACTATGGCTACACCTTC
TRBV30	15	.	TRBJ2-1	TRBD2	CAWQRTSGSYNEQFF	TGTGCCTGGCAAAGGACTAGCGGGTCGTACAATGAGCAGTTCTTC
TRBV14	14	.	TRBJ2-7	.	CASSQWGLHYEQYF	TGTGCCAGCAGCCAGTGGGGCCTCCACTACGAGCAGTACTTC
TRBV28	17	.	TRBJ2-5	.	CASSLGGWADNQETQYF	TGTGCCAGCAGTTTAGGAGGATGGGCAGACAACCAAGAGACCCAGTACTTC
TRBV4-3	16	.	TRBJ2-5	TRBD2	CASSQETSGRGETQYF	TGCGCCAGCAGCCAAGAAACTAGCGGGAGGGGAGAGACCCAGTACTTC
TRBV5-1	16	.	TRBJ2-1	TRBD2	CASSLPSGSSYNEQFF	TGCGCCAGCAGCTTGCCTAGCGGTAGCTCCTACAATGAGCAGTTCTTC
TRBV4-2	15	once	TRBJ1-1	.	CASSQDWGGRTEAFF	TGTGCCAGCAGCCAAGATTGGGGGGGGAGGACTGAAGCTTTCTTT
TRBV5-1	17	.	TRBJ2-5	.	CASSLSPGGGGQETQYF	TGCGCCAGCAGCTTGAGTCCGGGAGGAGGGGGCCAAGAGACCCAGTACTTC
TRBV6-6	14	.	TRBJ2-7	.	CASRQTRQSYEQYF	TGTGCCAGCAGACAGACAAGACAGTCCTACGAGCAGTACTTC
TRBV6-1	14	.	TRBJ1-1	TRBD1	CASRGQYMNTEAFF	TGTGCCAGCAGGGGACAGTACATGAACACTGAAGCTTTCTTT
TRBV30	12	.	TRBJ2-3	TRBD2	CAWSAGGDTQYF	TGTGCCTGGAGTGCGGGGGGAGATACGCAGTATTTT
TRBV4-1	19	.	TRBJ2-3	TRBD1	CASSQEVPGGTGYRDTQYF	TGCGCCAGCAGCCAAGAAGTCCCCGGGGGGACAGGGTATAGAGATACGCAGTATTTT
TRBV25-1	13	.	TRBJ1-1	.	CASSELSDTEAFF	TGTGCCAGCAGTGAATTATCGGACACTGAAGCTTTCTTT
TRBV13	17	.	TRBJ2-7	.	CASSLRRVGGRVYEQYF	TGTGCCAGCAGCTTAAGGAGGGTGGGAGGACGGGTCTACGAGCAGTACTTC
TRBV5-1	16	once	TRBJ2-7	TRBD1	CASSLVAGTGRYEQYF	TGCGCCAGCAGCTTGGTCGCCGGGACAGGGAGGTACGAGCAGTACTTC
TRBV11-3	13	.	TRBJ2-3	.	CASSTYQDDTQYF	TGTGCCAGCAGCACCTATCAAGATGATACGCAGTATTTT
TRBV30	15	.	TRBJ2-1	.	CAWLDRRTYSNEQFF	TGTGCCTGGCTTGATAGGAGGACTTATTCCAATGAGCAGTTCTTC
TRBV6-1	15	.	TRBJ1-3	.	CASSEEAGTGYTIYF	TGTGCCAGCAGTGAAGAGGCGGGCACTGGTTACACCATATATTTT
TRBV7-9	15	.	TRBJ2-7	TRBD2	CASSWGGVPSYEQYF	TGTGCCAGCAGCTGGGGAGGGGTTCCTTCCTACGAGCAGTACTTC
TRBV7-2	14	.	TRBJ2-3	TRBD2	CASSLLAGADTQYF	TGTGCCAGCAGCTTACTAGCGGGAGCGGATACGCAGTATTTT
TRBV5-1	16	.	TRBJ2-2	TRBD2	CASSLTSGQNTGELFF	TGCGCCAGCAGCTTGACTAGCGGACAGAACACCGGGGAGCTGTTTTTT
TRBV6-5	11	once	TRBJ1-1	TRBD1	CASSYRGLAFF	TGTGCCAGCAGTTACAGGGGGCTTGCTTTCTTT
TRBV20-1	11	once	TRBJ2-3	.	CSASGSGLIPF	TGCAGTGCTAGCGGGTCGGGACTGATCCCATTT
TRBV28	18	.	TRBJ2-5	TRBD1	CASSSDRDRQTTQETQYF	TGTGCCAGCAGTTCGGACAGGGATAGACAAACCACCCAAGAGACCCAGTACTTC
TRBV6-1	13	.	TRBJ2-7	TRBD1	CATLGQGKYEQYF	TGTGCCACCCTAGGACAGGGCAAATACGAGCAGTACTTC
TRBV6-1	12	.	TRBJ1-1	.	CASSGPDSEAFF	TGTGCCAGCAGTGGGCCGGACAGCGAAGCTTTCTTT
TRBV4-2	17	.	TRBJ1-2	.	CASSLGYSGRGAYGYTF	TGTGCCAGCAGCCTAGGGTATTCAGGGCGAGGCGCCTATGGCTACACCTTC
TRBV29-1	14	.	TRBJ1-4	.	CSVDTGVRNEKLFF	TGCAGCGTTGATACCGGTGTCCGAAATGAAAAACTGTTTTTT
TRBV19	15	.	TRBJ2-7	TRBD2	CASSVSSGKTYEQYF	TGTGCCAGTAGTGTCTCTAGCGGGAAAACCTACGAGCAGTACTTC
TRBV4-2	15	.	TRBJ2-7	.	CASSQDSGLGYEQYF	TGTGCCAGCAGCCAAGATTCAGGTTTGGGCTACGAGCAGTACTTC
TRBV9	14	.	TRBJ1-2	.	CASSVEGGAHGYTF	TGTGCCAGCAGCGTAGAGGGGGGGGCGCATGGCTACACCTTC
TRBV30	15	few	TRBJ1-1	TRBD1	CASGQGESMNTEAFF	TGTGCCTCTGGACAGGGGGAAAGCATGAACACTGAAGCTTTCTTT
TRBV4-1	17	.	TRBJ2-7	TRBD2	CASSLAGLAGDNYEQYF	TGCGCCAGCAGCCTAGCGGGACTAGCGGGAGACAACTACGAGCAGTACTTC
TRBV6-7	14	.	TRBJ2-3	.	CASGLPGFTDTQYF	TGTGCCAGCGGTCTACCGGGTTTCACAGATACGCAGTATTTT
TRBV5-6	19	once	TRBJ2-5	TRBD2	CASSPENYIIAGVGETQYF	TGTGCCAGCAGCCCTGAAAATTACATTATAGCGGGAGTAGGAGAGACCCAGTACTTC
TRBV7-3	15	.	TRBJ1-2	.	CASSLAGGSNYGYTF	TGTGCCAGCAGCTTAGCGGGGGGTTCTAACTATGGCTACACCTTC
TRBV4-1	15	.	TRBJ1-3	.	CASSQEGDRGNTIYF	TGCGCCAGCAGCCAAGAGGGTGACAGGGGAAACACCATATATTTT
TRBV19	12	.	TRBJ2-1	TRBD1	CASSAPSGGQFF	TGTGCCAGTAGCGCGCCCTCAGGGGGCCAGTTCTTC
TRBV7-9	15	once	TRBJ2-7	TRBD2	CASSLGEGPYYEQYF	TGTGCCAGCAGCTTAGGGGAGGGGCCCTACTACGAGCAGTACTTC
TRBV5-4	14	.	TRBJ1-1	TRBD1	CASSLRTGARGAFF	TGTGCCAGCAGCTTGAGGACAGGGGCCCGGGGAGCTTTCTTT
TRBV2	12	.	TRBJ2-7	.	CASTGSSYEQYF	TGTGCCAGCACCGGGAGCTCCTACGAGCAGTACTTC
TRBV2	15	.	TRBJ2-1	TRBD2	CASSNSGTSYNEQFF	TGTGCCAGCAGTAATAGCGGGACCTCCTACAATGAGCAGTTCTTC
TRBV4-1	17	.	TRBJ2-3	TRBD2	CASSHRIAGGPTDTQYF	TGCGCCAGCAGCCACCGAATAGCGGGAGGGCCCACAGATACGCAGTATTTT
TRBV6-5	15	once	TRBJ2-1	TRBD2	CASSYLGLARNEQFF	TGTGCCAGCAGTTATCTGGGACTAGCGAGGAATGAGCAGTTCTTC
TRBV5-6	13	.	TRBJ1-1	.	CASSRQLNTEAFF	TGTGCCAGCAGCCGACAGTTGAACACTGAAGCTTTCTTT
TRBV5-4	14	.	TRBJ2-7	TRBD2	CASSYSGSLYEQYF	TGTGCCAGCAGCTATAGCGGGAGTCTCTACGAGCAGTACTTC
TRBV7-9	15	.	TRBJ1-5	.	CASSPRQGIDQPQHF	TGTGCCAGCAGCCCCCGTCAGGGTATCGATCAGCCCCAGCATTTT
TRBV30	13	.	TRBJ2-7	TRBD1	CACTTGESYEQYF	TGTGCCTGCACAACAGGGGAGAGCTACGAGCAGTACTTC
TRBV5-6	12	.	TRBJ2-7	.	CASSFTGYEQYF	TGTGCCAGCAGCTTTACGGGGTACGAGCAGTACTTC
TRBV2	18	.	TRBJ2-1	.	CASSSQGALGGRASEQFF	TGTGCCAGCAGCTCACAGGGGGCGCTGGGCGGGAGGGCCAGTGAGCAGTTCTTC
TRBV30	13	.	TRBJ1-1	.	CAWNTGQNTEAFF	TGTGCCTGGAATACAGGCCAGAACACTGAAGCTTTCTTT